Listed here are 22 T cell receptor beta chains from one sample, sequenced in a study of OX40 agonist ivuxolimab in advanced cancers. Profiling relied on immunoSEQ multiplex PCR, and the TCRdb table lists in-frame clones only, not all of them. The sample holds some 12,000 clones, roughly 72% seen once. This specimen consisted of CD4+ or CD8+ T cells sorted from blood, obtained in a trial of the OX40 agonist ivuxolimab. The receptors originated from an adult with an advanced solid tumor such as melanoma, head and neck, liver or kidney cancer.

In nucleotides, the CDR3 is TGTGCCAGCAGCGTATCGCCCGACAGGGTGGGGATGAACACTGAAGCTTTCTTT. This sequence encodes CASSVSPDRVGMNTEAFF. The chain links TRBV9 to TRBJ1-1, with 7 nucleotides matching TRBD1. The V gene's germline CDR1 is SGDLS and CDR2 YYNGEE. The CDR3 loop spans 18 amino acids. J was trimmed by 0 bases and V by 1 base; bases with no gene match: 12.

This chain uses TRBV15 with TRBJ2-2, with 10 bases lining up with TRBD2. This CDR3 has 18 residues. The germline V gene encodes CDR1 LNHNV and CDR2 YYDKDF (reference sequence). The trim removed 11 bases at V and 6 bases at J, leaving 21 bases unmatched. CDR3 sequence: CASTPGLARTDGAGELFF. CDR3 in DNA: TGTGCCTCCACCCCGGGACTAGCGCGAACCGATGGCGCCGGGGAGCTGTTTTTT.

As DNA, the CDR3 is TGTGCCAGCAGCTTAGACTGGGGGCGCGCAGATACGCAGTATTTT. The encoded protein is CASSLDWGRADTQYF. This chain joins TRBV11-2 and TRBJ2-3, with a weak D call TRBD1 (6 bases). Between the trimmed V and J ends, which lost 0 bases and 4 bases, there was a span of 11 bases. Germline CDR1 reads SGHAT; CDR2 reads FQNNGV. The CDR3 is 15 amino acids.

The chain has TRBV6-9 and TRBJ2-3, with TRBD2 matching 9 bases. Trimming removed 5 bases from V and 4 bases from J; junction bases left unmatched: 7. Germline lookup yields CDR1 MNHGY and CDR2 SVAAGI. CDR3 length: 15 residues. The CDR3, as DNA: TGTGCCAGCAGTCAGGTGGCGGGAGGGGCAGATACGCAGTATTTT. Protein product: CASSQVAGGADTQYF.

This clone is categorized as medium-sized. The rearrangement joins TRBV28 to TRBJ1-1; D remains unclear. Trimming removed 4 bases from V and 4 bases from J, with 4 bases in between. CDR1 MDHEN and CDR2 SYDVKM come from the germline V gene. The CDR3 runs to 11 residues. The CDR3 region is CASSWGTEAFF. The CDR3 DNA sequence: TGTGCCAGCAGTTGGGGCACTGAAGCTTTCTTT.

This clone is a singleton in its sample. This chain connects TRBV9 to TRBJ1-2; D is uncertain. With 0 bases removed from V and 4 bases from J, the gap between germline ends came to 13 bases. CDR1 is SGDLS and CDR2 is YYNGEE in the germline V gene. The CDR3 loop spans 15 amino acids. The CDR3 coding sequence is TGTGCCAGCAGCGTAGAGGGAGGTGGAAGCTATGGCTACACCTTC. This sequence encodes CASSVEGGGSYGYTF.

This chain links TRBV5-1 with TRBJ2-4; the D gene could be TRBD1 or TRBD2 (5 bases each). The CDR3 runs 15 residues. Germline V gives CDR1 SGHRS, CDR2 YFSETQ. V lost 2 bases and J 0 bases, leaving 9 bases between the germline ends. The CDR3 protein is CASSLGTGAKNIQYF. The CDR3, as DNA: TGCGCCAGCAGCTTAGGGACGGGAGCCAAAAACATTCAGTACTTC.

The rearrangement links TRBV28 to TRBJ2-7; 7 bases fit TRBD2. The CDR3 is 15 residues long. Germline V CDR1 and CDR2: MDHEN, SYDVKM. The J segment lost 5 bases and the V segment lost 3 bases, leaving 10 bases of the junction unmatched. As DNA, the CDR3 is TGTGCCAGCAGTTTCCCCGACGGGGGGTCGGACGAGCAGTACTTC. Translated: CASSFPDGGSDEQYF.

The chain is built from TRBV5-4 and TRBJ2-1; 9 bases align to TRBD2. The V gene end was trimmed by 4 bases and the J gene end by 8 bases; junction bases not matched to a gene: 13. Germline loops: CDR1 SGHNT, CDR2 YYREEE (reference sequence). The CDR3 loop spans 16 amino acids. The CDR3 loop is CASSTSSGVRRYEQFF. CDR3 nucleotides: TGTGCCAGCAGCACCTCTAGCGGGGTCCGCCGGTATGAGCAGTTCTTC.

This clone was observed a few times. The CDR3 here is CASRPDTGVQEQYF. For the CDR3, the DNA is TGTGCCAGCAGGCCGGACACGGGAGTTCAAGAGCAGTACTTC. The chain employs TRBV28 and TRBJ2-7, with TRBD2 as a possible D gene (6 bases). Trimming shortened V by 6 bases and J by 7 bases, and 19 bases separated the two germline ends. Germline V CDR1 and CDR2: MDHEN, SYDVKM. The CDR3 runs 14 residues.

The V and J genes are TRBV7-3 and TRBJ1-6; 9 positions agree with TRBD1. CDR1 and CDR2 from the germline V gene are SGHTA and FQGTGA. CDR3 size: 15 residues. The J segment lost 7 bases and the V segment lost 2 bases, leaving 3 bases of the junction unmatched. Written as DNA, the CDR3 is TGTGCCAGCAGCTTAGGACAGGGGAGGAATTCACCCCTCCACTTT. Translation: CASSLGQGRNSPLHF.

The V gene is TRBV7-2, the J gene TRBJ2-3, with 10 bases lining up with TRBD2. The V gene's germline CDR1 is SGHTA and CDR2 FQGNSA. Trimming removed 6 bases from V and 4 bases from J; junction bases left unmatched: 7. This CDR3 has 15 amino acids. The CDR3: CASRPSSGGSDTQYF. Written as DNA, the CDR3 is TGTGCCAGCAGGCCCTCTAGCGGGGGCTCAGATACGCAGTATTTT.

The chain carries TRBV19 and TRBJ2-1, with 12 bases lining up with TRBD2. The ends lost 7 bases at V and 7 bases at J; junction bases unmatched: 5. Per the germline V gene, CDR1 is LNHDA and CDR2 is SQIVND (reference sequence). This CDR3 is 14 amino acids long. The CDR3 nucleotides are TGTGCCAGTACATTACTAGCGGGGGGAAATGAGCAGTTCTTC. Encoded protein: CASTLLAGGNEQFF.

This chain uses TRBV6-5 with TRBJ2-3; D may match TRBD1 or TRBD2 (6 bases each). V gave up 9 bases and J gave up 0 bases, with 16 bases separating them. Germline values: CDR1 MNHEY, CDR2 SVGAGI. The CDR3 loop spans 15 amino acids. The CDR3 here is CASRPGGYSTDTQYF. CDR3 nucleotides: TGTGCCAGTCGCCCCGGGGGCTATAGCACAGATACGCAGTATTTT.

The chain employs TRBV6-5 and TRBJ2-6; D gene uncertain. Germline CDR1 MNHEY, CDR2 SVGAGI. The ends were cut back, 5 bases at V and 2 bases at J, with 1 base in the middle. The CDR3 is made up of 12 amino acids. Here the CDR3 reads CASSPGANVLTF. The CDR3 DNA follows: TGTGCCAGCAGTCCTGGGGCCAACGTCCTGACTTTC.

The chain recombines TRBV7-8 with TRBJ2-1; a possible D gene is TRBD2 (5 bases). Between the trimmed V and J ends, which lost 2 bases and 7 bases, there was a span of 6 bases. Germline V gene sequence: CDR1 SGHVS, CDR2 FQNEAQ. The CDR3 is 12 amino acids. The CDR3 bases are TGTGCCAGCAGCTTACAGCGGAATGAGCAGTTCTTC. It translates to CASSLQRNEQFF. Supplemented by reference TRBV7-8 and TRBJ2-1, the full variable domain reads GAGVSQSPRYKVAKRGQDVALRCDPISGHVSLFWYQQALGQGPEFLTYFQNEAQLDKSGLPSDRFFAERPEGSVSTLKIQRTQQEDSAVYLCASSLQRNEQFFGPGTRLTVL.

The V gene is TRBV19, the J gene TRBJ2-7; D uncertain. The CDR3 spans 13 residues. Germline V gene lookup returns CDR1 LNHDA and CDR2 SQIVND (reference sequence). V was trimmed by 2 bases and J by 6 bases, leaving 11 bases between them. CDR3 sequence reads: CASSIKGYGEQYF. In DNA form, the CDR3 reads TGTGCCAGTAGTATAAAGGGATACGGCGAGCAGTACTTC.

This clone appeared a few times. This chain links TRBV13 with TRBJ2-1; perhaps TRBD1 as D (6 bases). There are 16 residues in the CDR3. Germline CDR1 reads PRHDT; CDR2 reads FYEKMQ (reference sequence). The V end was cut by 5 bases, the J end by 2 bases, with 16 bases between. The CDR3 nucleotides read TGTGCCAGCAGCCCCAGAGGAGAGGGGGCCTACAATGAGCAGTTCTTC. Its translation is CASSPRGEGAYNEQFF.

The chain is built from TRBV10-1 and TRBJ2-7; TRBD1 is a possible D gene (5 bases). CDR1 is WNHNN and CDR2 is SYGVQD in the germline V gene (reference sequence). Trimming left V 5 bases short and J 1 base short, with 24 bases between. The CDR3 totals 18 residues. The CDR3 here is CASSRRRVGVNLSYEQYF. CDR3 DNA: TGCGCCAGCAGTCGTCGGCGCGTAGGGGTGAATTTATCCTACGAGCAGTACTTC.

V is TRBV6-5 and J is TRBJ1-2; D possibly corresponds to TRBD1 (5 bases). This CDR3 spans 13 amino acids. The germline V gene has CDR1 MNHEY and CDR2 SVGAGI. V lost 4 bases, J lost 8 bases, and 14 bases lay in between. CDR3 in amino acids: CASSSGPVAGYTF. For the CDR3, the DNA is TGTGCCAGCAGTTCGGGGCCAGTCGCGGGCTACACCTTC.

This CDR3 is CASSLASGRAGDNEQFF. In DNA form, the CDR3 reads TGTGCCAGCAGCTTAGCGTCAGGGAGAGCGGGAGACAATGAGCAGTTCTTC. The chain is built from TRBV7-9 and TRBJ2-1; TRBD2 agrees at 8 bases. The V gene end was trimmed by 0 bases and the J gene end by 5 bases; junction bases not matched to a gene: 9. Per germline, CDR1 SEHNR and CDR2 FQNEAQ (reference sequence). CDR3 length: 17 amino acids.

This chain links TRBV7-8 with TRBJ2-1; the D gene could be TRBD1 or TRBD2 (5 bases each). Germline V gene sequence: CDR1 SGHVS, CDR2 FQNEAQ. This CDR3 is 15 amino acids long. Trimming removed 5 bases from V and 0 bases from J, with 11 bases in between. The CDR3 region has the DNA TGTGCCAGCAGCGAGGGACCCAGCTCCTACAATGAGCAGTTCTTC. Its protein is CASSEGPSSYNEQFF.